Following are 9 T cell receptor beta chains from one sample sequenced in a study of blood T cells in healthy people across ages. For the second PCR, which ran for about 7 to 12 cycles, a sample-barcoded 5' primer and a J-beta primer mix were used. From the 5' RACE reads, TCRdb called clonotypes with MiXCR, one entry per CDR3 protein. The sample holds about 670,000 distinct CDR3 sequences; around 50% are singletons and the top ten take about 13%. The sequenced sample consisted of blood. The receptors here all came from a woman at least 80 years old in good health.

Many counts were recorded for this clonotype. The genes are TRBV20-1 and TRBJ2-1; D is undetermined. Germline CDR1 is DFQATT and CDR2 is SNEGSKA (reference sequence). The CDR3 is 15 amino acids. V lost 4 bases and J 7 bases, leaving 20 bases between the germline ends. The CDR3 sequence is CSAKRTPAILNEQFF. For the CDR3, the DNA is TGCAGTGCTAAACGCACCCCCGCAATCCTGAATGAGCAGTTCTTC.

The table lists this clonotype with a few counts. The junction departs from the called germline gene at one end, perhaps through a read error. This rearrangement joins TRBV7-3 to TRBJ1-1; possible D gene TRBD1, 6 bases. This CDR3 is built from 15 residues. Germline lookup yields CDR1 SGHTA and CDR2 FQGTGA. CDR3 coding DNA: TGTGCCAGCAGCCTAACTACAGGGACGGGCACTGAAGCTTTCTTT. It codes for CASSLTTGTGTEAFF.

The chain carries TRBV12-3 or TRBV12-4 and TRBJ1-6, with 9 nucleotides matching TRBD1. The CDR3 consists of 15 residues. V shed 5 bases, J shed 10 bases, and the junction held 9 bases outside the gene matches. As DNA, the CDR3 is TGTGCCAGCAGTCCCCGGACAGGGGTTCGGTCACCCCTCCACTTT. Amino acid sequence: CASSPRTGVRSPLHF.

The chain uses TRBV29-1 and TRBJ2-1; D is tentatively TRBD1 or TRBD2 (5 bases each). Germline V lookup: CDR1 SQVTM, CDR2 ANQGSEA. The length of the CDR3 is 21 residues. The germline V and J ends were trimmed by 6 bases and 2 bases, with 35 bases remaining between them. This CDR3 reads CSVEPNPTRDLGIHAYNEQFF. In nucleotides, the CDR3 is TGCAGCGTCGAACCAAACCCGACCCGGGACCTAGGGATCCATGCCTACAATGAGCAGTTCTTC.

Remarks on this clonotype: A much larger clone lies a single base off, so this may be a read error. V usage is TRBV3-1 and J usage is TRBJ2-1, with 12 bases aligning to TRBD2. Trimming at V came to 1 base and at J to 12 bases, leaving 10 bases not matched to a gene. The CDR3 runs 16 residues. CDR1 is LGHDT and CDR2 is YNNKEL in the germline V gene (reference sequence). The CDR3 protein is CASSQGASGRAKGQFF. CDR3 bases: TGTGCCAGCAGCCAAGGGGCTAGCGGGAGGGCCAAAGGGCAGTTCTTC.

With respect to this clonotype: A much more abundant neighbour one base away suggests this may be a read error. The chain joins TRBV12-3 or TRBV12-4 to TRBJ2-3; D is undetermined. Trimming removed 8 bases from V and 7 bases from J, with 13 bases in between. The CDR3 totals 12 residues. DNA of the CDR3: TGTGCCAGCTCGCCACGCGGCTATACGCAGTATTTT. It yields the protein CASSPRGYTQYF.

As concerns this clonotype: A clone one base away is much larger, so this may be a read error. This chain links TRBV11-2 with TRBJ2-1; no definite D call. The germline V gene has CDR1 SGHAT and CDR2 FQNNGV. The V end was cut by 4 bases, the J end by 5 bases, with 18 bases between. The CDR3 has 16 amino acids. The CDR3 DNA reads as TGTGCCAGCAGCTCCCCTGTGCGGCACCCAAACAATGAGCAGTTCTTC. This translates into CASSSPVRHPNNEQFF. The variable domain in full, completed from reference TRBV11-2 and TRBJ2-1, reads EAGVAQSPRYKIIEKRQSVAFWCNPISGHATLYWYQQILGQGPKLLIQFQNNGVVDDSQLPKDRFSAERLKGVDSTLKIQPAKLEDSAVYLCASSSPVRHPNNEQFFGPGTRLTVL.

With respect to this clonotype: This may be a read error, as it is one base from a much larger clone. V usage is TRBV29-1 and J usage is TRBJ2-3; TRBD2 matches 12 bases. With V trimmed by 5 bases and J by 9 bases, 6 bases remained unmatched. Germline lookup yields CDR1 SQVTM and CDR2 ANQGSEA. The CDR3 length is 13 residues. For the CDR3, the DNA is TGCAGCGTTACTAGCGGGGGGTATGAAACGCAGTATTTT. It codes for CSVTSGGYETQYF.

This clonotype has only a few counts. The chain carries TRBV11-1 and TRBJ2-1, with D perhaps given as TRBD1 or TRBD2 (5 bases each). V shed 2 bases and J shed 4 bases, with 15 bases lying between them. The length of the CDR3 is 16 residues. The germline gives CDR1 SGHAT, CDR2 FQDESV (reference sequence). As DNA, the CDR3 is TGTGCCAGCAGCTTATGGGGGTCGGACGGGTACAATGAGCAGTTCTTC. Translated: CASSLWGSDGYNEQFF.